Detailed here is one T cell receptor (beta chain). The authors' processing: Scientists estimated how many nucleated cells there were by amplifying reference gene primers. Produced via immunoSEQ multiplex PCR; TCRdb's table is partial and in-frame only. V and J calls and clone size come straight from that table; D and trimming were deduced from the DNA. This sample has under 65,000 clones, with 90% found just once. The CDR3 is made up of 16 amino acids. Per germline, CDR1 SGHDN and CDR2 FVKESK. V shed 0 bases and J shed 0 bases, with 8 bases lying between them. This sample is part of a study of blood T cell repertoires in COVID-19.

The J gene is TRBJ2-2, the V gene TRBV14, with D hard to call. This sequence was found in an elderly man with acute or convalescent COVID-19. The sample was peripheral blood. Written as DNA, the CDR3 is TGTGCCAGCAGCCAAGATGCACTTCCGAACACCGGGGAGCTGTTTTTT. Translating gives CASSQDALPNTGELFF. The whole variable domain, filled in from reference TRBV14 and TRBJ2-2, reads EAGVTQFPSHSVIEKGQTVTLRCDPISGHDNLYWYRRVMGKEIKFLLHFVKESKQDESGMPNNRFLAERTGGTYSTLKVQPAELEDSGVYFCASSQDALPNTGELFFGEGSRLTVL.